Listed below are T cell receptor beta chains from one sample, sequenced in a study of T cell repertoires in cytomegalovirus infection. A single record per CDR3 protein comes from TCRdb applying MiXCR to the reads. The table includes 100,000 or so distinct CDR3 sequences, 35% to 50% detected once. These receptors are not linked to any known antigen. The input for sequencing was CD8+ T cells from cultured PBMCs, taken from culture after CMV antigen stimulation. All receptors come from a human donor in good health (CMV status not recorded). Some clones in this sample may be carry-over from other donors' samples. Each CDR3 is given with its conserved first and last residue. D genes are given only for firm matches. Clone sizes are given selectively: once, few, many, or a class where the clone is expanded.

>TRBD2|TRBV20-1|-|TRBJ2-3
TGCAGTGCTGGGACTAGCGCGGCGATGTCAGATACGCAGTATTTT
CSAGTSAAMSDTQYF
>-|TRBV28|-|TRBJ2-1
TGTGCCAGCAGTTTAATTAGGGTCGGGTCAGTTCTCGATGAGCAGTTCTTC
CASSLIRVGSVLDEQFF
>-|TRBV19|few|TRBJ2-1
TGTGCCAGTAGTATAAGCAAAAACCAGGGTCGAGCGACTCTAAATGAGCAGTTCTTC
CASSISKNQGRATLNEQFF
>-|TRBV7-2|few|TRBJ1-1
TGTGCCAGCAGCCGGGAGGGATGGCTGGCCGTGAACACTGAAGCTTTCTTT
CASSREGWLAVNTEAFF
>TRBD1|TRBV4-1|-|TRBJ1-5
TGCGCCAGCAGCCAAGACCGACAGGGAAGGCAGCCCCAGCATTTT
CASSQDRQGRQPQHF
>TRBD1|TRBV15|few|TRBJ2-1
TGTGCCACCAGCAGAGTAAGGAGGACAGGGAAATCCTACAATGAGCAGTTCTTC
CATSRVRRTGKSYNEQFF
>TRBD2|TRBV9|-|TRBJ2-3
TGTGCCAGCAGCGTAGCCCGGACTAGCGGGGGGGAAGATACGCAGTATTTT
CASSVARTSGGEDTQYF
>-|TRBV20-1|few|TRBJ1-1
TGCAGTGCTGTACAGGGAGAGAACACTGAAGCTTTCTTT
CSAVQGENTEAFF
>-|TRBV7-6|-|TRBJ1-2
TGTGCCAGCAGCCCTGAAACAGAGGCCCACTATGGCTACACCTTC
CASSPETEAHYGYTF
>TRBD2|TRBV4-1|-|TRBJ2-7
TGCGCCAGCAGCCATGGAGGAACTAGCGGCTCCTACGAGCAGTACTTC
CASSHGGTSGSYEQYF
>TRBD1|TRBV6-8|-|TRBJ2-1
TGTGCCAGCAGTTACTCCTGGACAGGGACCTACAATGAGCAGTTCTTC
CASSYSWTGTYNEQFF
>-|TRBV7-6|-|TRBJ2-1
TGTGCCAGCAGCTTACCCTCCAACTCGGGGGAAGACAATGAGCAGTTCTTC
CASSLPSNSGEDNEQFF
>TRBD2|TRBV7-8|-|TRBJ2-2
TGTGCCAGCAGCCCGGTGAGGACTAGATCAACCGGGGAGCTGTTTTTT
CASSPVRTRSTGELFF
>-|TRBV28|-|TRBJ2-5
TGTGCCAGCAGTTTGGAACAAGCTCAAGAGACCCAGTACTTC
CASSLEQAQETQYF
>TRBD2|TRBV27|-|TRBJ2-1
TGTGCCACAGCTAGCGGGGGGCTTTACAATGAGCAGTTCTTC
CATASGGLYNEQFF
>TRBD2|TRBV9|few|TRBJ2-1
TGTGCCAGCAGCGCCCTAACTAGCGGGCCCGCCTACAATGAGCAGTTCTTC
CASSALTSGPAYNEQFF
>-|TRBV24-1|-|TRBJ2-1
TGTGCCACCAGTGAAGGTGATGAGCAGTTCTTC
CATSEGDEQFF
>TRBD2|TRBV12-3/TRBV12-4|-|TRBJ2-7
TGTGCCAGCAGCCCGGGACTAGCGGGACTCTACGAGCAGTACTTC
CASSPGLAGLYEQYF
>-|TRBV6-2/TRBV6-3|many|TRBJ2-6
TGTGCCAGCAGAAACGAGGGACTTCTCTCTGGGGCCAACGTCCTGACTTTC
CASRNEGLLSGANVLTF
>TRBD1|TRBV9|-|TRBJ2-7
TGTGCCAGCAGCGGATCCGGGACAGGGACATACGAGCAGTACTTC
CASSGSGTGTYEQYF
>-|TRBV7-9|many|TRBJ2-2
TGTGCCAGCAGCTCAGTCGCGAACACCGGGGAGCTGTTTTTT
CASSSVANTGELFF
>TRBD1|TRBV7-6|-|TRBJ1-1
TGTGCCAGCAGCGGAGACCAGGGGGTGAACACTGAAGCTTTCTTT
CASSGDQGVNTEAFF
>-|TRBV6-1|-|TRBJ2-2
TGTGCCTCCGAAAGTCAGTTCACCGGGGAGCTGTTTTTT
CASESQFTGELFF
>-|TRBV5-5|few|TRBJ1-1
TGTGCCAGCAGCTCCAGCGCCTTAACTGAAGCTTTCTTT
CASSSSALTEAFF
>TRBD2|TRBV6-5|-|TRBJ2-2
TGTGCCAGCAGTTATAGCGGGCAGGGGGAGCTGTTTTTT
CASSYSGQGELFF
>-|TRBV2|few|TRBJ2-7
TGTGCCAGCAGCCCTAATCCCAGCTGGTACGAGCAGTACTTC
CASSPNPSWYEQYF
>-|TRBV7-8|few|TRBJ1-3
TGTGCCAGCAGCCCTCAGGGATTTTCTGGAAACACCATATATTTT
CASSPQGFSGNTIYF
>TRBD1|TRBV18|many|TRBJ1-3
TGTGCCAGCTCACCACTTCGGACAGGGAGCTCTGGAAACACCATATATTTT
CASSPLRTGSSGNTIYF
>-|TRBV27|few|TRBJ2-7
TGTGCCAGCAGTTTATCGGGGATGGTCTACGAGCAGTACTTC
CASSLSGMVYEQYF
>TRBD1|TRBV18|-|TRBJ2-2
TGTGCCAGCTCACCACCGGACAGGGACGGCACCGGGGAGCTGTTTTTT
CASSPPDRDGTGELFF
>-|TRBV5-4|-|TRBJ2-1
TGTGCCAGCAGCTATTCCGGGACTCACAATGAGCAGTTCTTC
CASSYSGTHNEQFF
>TRBD2|TRBV6-2/TRBV6-3|-|TRBJ2-1
TGTGCCAGCAGTTACTGGAGTAGCGGGAGATACAATGAGCAGTTCTTC
CASSYWSSGRYNEQFF
>-|TRBV12-3/TRBV12-4|-|TRBJ1-5
TGTGCCAGCACTGCGGAAGGTTTTCAGGCCCAGCATTTT
CASTAEGFQAQHF
>-|TRBV7-6|-|TRBJ2-2
TGTGCCAGCAGCTTCAGCGCTCCCGGGGAGCTGTTTTTT
CASSFSAPGELFF
>-|TRBV2|-|TRBJ1-4
TGTGCCGGCAAACCGGGACTGCCTAATGAAAAACTGTTTTTT
CAGKPGLPNEKLFF